Reported below is one T cell receptor beta chain. Deletions cut 4 bases from V and 6 bases from J, with 13 bases between. This CDR3 comprises 13 residues. CDR1 and CDR2 (germline): MNHNY, SVGAGI (reference sequence). The data are from a study of blood T cell repertoires in COVID-19. The repertoire was sequenced with immunoSEQ multiplex PCR; TCRdb's copy has only in-frame clones and lacks some. The sample yields over 200,000 clones, 85% to 90% seen once. Grouping used clinical history reported by participants in a survey and questionnaire. Sequencing was carried out using PBMCs or T cells enriched from blood (not recorded which). The chain combines TRBV6-6 with TRBJ2-7; the D gene is possibly TRBD2 (7 bases). The TCR comes from a man aged 18 to 30 who had recovered from COVID-19. The DNA of the CDR3 is TGTGCCAGCAGTTCCGAGGGAGGGGGCGAGCAGTACTTC. This codes for CASSSEGGGEQYF.